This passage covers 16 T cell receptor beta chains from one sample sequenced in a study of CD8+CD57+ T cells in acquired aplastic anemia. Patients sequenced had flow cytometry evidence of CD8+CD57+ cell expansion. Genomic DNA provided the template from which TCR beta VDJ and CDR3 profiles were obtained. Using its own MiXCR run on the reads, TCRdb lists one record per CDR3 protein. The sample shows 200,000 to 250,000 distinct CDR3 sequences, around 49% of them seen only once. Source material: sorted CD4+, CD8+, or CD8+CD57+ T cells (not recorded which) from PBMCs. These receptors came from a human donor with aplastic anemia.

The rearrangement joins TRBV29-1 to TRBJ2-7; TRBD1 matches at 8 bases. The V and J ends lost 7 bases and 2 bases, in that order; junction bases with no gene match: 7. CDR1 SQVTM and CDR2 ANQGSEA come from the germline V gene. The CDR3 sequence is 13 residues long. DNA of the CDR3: TGCAGCGCAAGGACAGGGACCGCCTACGAGCAGTACTTC. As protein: CSARTGTAYEQYF.

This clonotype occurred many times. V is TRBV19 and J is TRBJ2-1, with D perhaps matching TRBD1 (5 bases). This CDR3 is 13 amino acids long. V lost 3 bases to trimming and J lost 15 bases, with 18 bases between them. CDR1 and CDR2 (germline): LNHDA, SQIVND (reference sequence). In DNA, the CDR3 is TGTGCCAGTAGTATGGGGCCCACTACCGTCCGGTTCTTC. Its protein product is CASSMGPTTVRFF.

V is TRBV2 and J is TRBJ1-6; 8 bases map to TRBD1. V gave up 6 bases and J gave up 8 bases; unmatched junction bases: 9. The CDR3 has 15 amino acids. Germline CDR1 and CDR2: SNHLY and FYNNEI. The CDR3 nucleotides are TGTGCCAGCAGGGCGGACAGGGTACAGGATTCACCCCTCCACTTT. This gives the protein CASRADRVQDSPLHF.

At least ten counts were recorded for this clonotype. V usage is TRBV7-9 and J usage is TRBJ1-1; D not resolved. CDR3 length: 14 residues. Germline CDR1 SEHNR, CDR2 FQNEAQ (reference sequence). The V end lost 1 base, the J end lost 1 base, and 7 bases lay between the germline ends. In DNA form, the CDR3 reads TGTGCCAGCAGCTTAGAACCGCGGAACACTGAAGCTTTCTTT. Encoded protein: CASSLEPRNTEAFF.

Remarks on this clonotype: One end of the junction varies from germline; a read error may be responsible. CDR3 nucleotide sequence: TGTGCCAGCAGGGAACGACAGGGGGCGTTCAGGGTTCTCTTT. Its translation is CASRERQGAFRVLF. The V and J genes are TRBV5-4 and TRBJ1-1; 10 nucleotides match TRBD1. Germline values: CDR1 SGHNT, CDR2 YYREEE (reference sequence). The CDR3 has 14 amino acids.

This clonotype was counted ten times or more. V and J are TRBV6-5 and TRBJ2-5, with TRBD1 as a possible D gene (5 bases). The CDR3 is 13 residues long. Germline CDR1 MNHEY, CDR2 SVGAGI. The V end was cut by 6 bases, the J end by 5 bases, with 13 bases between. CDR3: CASSQDSWETQYF. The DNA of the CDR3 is TGTGCCAGCAGCCAAGACAGTTGGGAGACCCAGTACTTC.

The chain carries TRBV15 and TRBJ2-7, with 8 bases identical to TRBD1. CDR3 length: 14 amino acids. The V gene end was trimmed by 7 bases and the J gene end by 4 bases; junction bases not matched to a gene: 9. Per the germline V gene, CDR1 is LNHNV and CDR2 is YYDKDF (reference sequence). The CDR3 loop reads CATNPGQAEYEQYF. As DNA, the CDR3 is TGTGCCACCAACCCGGGACAGGCAGAATACGAGCAGTACTTC.

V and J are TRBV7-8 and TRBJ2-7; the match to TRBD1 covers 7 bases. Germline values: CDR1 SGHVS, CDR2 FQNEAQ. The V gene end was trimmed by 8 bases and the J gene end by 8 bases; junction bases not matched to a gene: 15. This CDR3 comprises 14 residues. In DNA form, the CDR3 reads TGTGCCAGCCGTGCAGGACAGGAGGCCAACAAGCAGTACTTC. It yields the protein CASRAGQEANKQYF.

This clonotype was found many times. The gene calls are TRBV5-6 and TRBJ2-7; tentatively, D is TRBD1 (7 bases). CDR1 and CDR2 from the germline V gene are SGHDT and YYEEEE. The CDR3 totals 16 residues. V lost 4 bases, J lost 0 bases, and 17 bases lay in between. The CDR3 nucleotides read TGTGCCAGCAGCCCCAACGGGGGACAGAGCTCCTACGAGCAGTACTTC. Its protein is CASSPNGGQSSYEQYF. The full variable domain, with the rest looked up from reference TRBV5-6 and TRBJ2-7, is DAGVTQSPTHLIKTRGQQVTLRCSPKSGHDTVSWYQQALGQGPQFIFQYYEEEERQRGNFPDRFSGHQFPNYSSELNVNALLLGDSALYLCASSPNGGQSSYEQYFGPGTRLTVT.

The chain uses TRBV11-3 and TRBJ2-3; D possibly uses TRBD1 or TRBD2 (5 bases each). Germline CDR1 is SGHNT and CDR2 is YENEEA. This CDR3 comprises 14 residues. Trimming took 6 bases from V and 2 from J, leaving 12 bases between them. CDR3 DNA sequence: TGTGCCAGCAGTACCGGGGCGACCACAGATACGCAGTATTTT. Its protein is CASSTGATTDTQYF.

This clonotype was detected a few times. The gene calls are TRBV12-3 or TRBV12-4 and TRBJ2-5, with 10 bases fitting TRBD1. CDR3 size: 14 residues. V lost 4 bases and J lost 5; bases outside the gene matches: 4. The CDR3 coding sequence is TGTGCCAGCAGTTGGGACAGGGGCCGGGAGACCCAGTACTTC. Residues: CASSWDRGRETQYF.

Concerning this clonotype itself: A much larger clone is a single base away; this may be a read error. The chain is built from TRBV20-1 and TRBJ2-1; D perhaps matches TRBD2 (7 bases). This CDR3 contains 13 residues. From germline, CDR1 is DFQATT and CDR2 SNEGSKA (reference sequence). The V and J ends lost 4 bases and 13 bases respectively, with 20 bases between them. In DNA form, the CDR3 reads TGCAGTGCTAAAGGGGGGGGCCGGGAGACCCAGTTCTTC. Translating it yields CSAKGGGRETQFF.

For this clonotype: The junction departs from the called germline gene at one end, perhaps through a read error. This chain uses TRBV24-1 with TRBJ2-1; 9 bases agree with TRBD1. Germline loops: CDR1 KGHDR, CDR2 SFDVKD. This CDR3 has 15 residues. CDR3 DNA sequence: TGTGCCATCAGTGATTTGGGACAGGGCTACAATGAGCAGTTCTTC. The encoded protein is CAISDLGQGYNEQFF.

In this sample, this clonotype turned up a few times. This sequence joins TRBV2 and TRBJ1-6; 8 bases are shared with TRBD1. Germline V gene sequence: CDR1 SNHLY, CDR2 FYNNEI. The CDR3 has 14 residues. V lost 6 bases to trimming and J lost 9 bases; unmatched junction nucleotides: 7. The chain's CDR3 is CASSLQGARSPLHF. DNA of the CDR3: TGTGCCAGCAGCCTCCAGGGGGCACGTTCACCCCTCCACTTT.

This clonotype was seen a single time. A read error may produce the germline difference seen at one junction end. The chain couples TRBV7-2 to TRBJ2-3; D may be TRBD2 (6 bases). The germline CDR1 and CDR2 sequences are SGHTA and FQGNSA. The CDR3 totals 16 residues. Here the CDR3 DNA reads TGCGCCAGCAGCCTGCGAGGACTAACCTCGGAACGGACGCAGTATTTT. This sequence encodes CASSLRGLTSERTQYF.

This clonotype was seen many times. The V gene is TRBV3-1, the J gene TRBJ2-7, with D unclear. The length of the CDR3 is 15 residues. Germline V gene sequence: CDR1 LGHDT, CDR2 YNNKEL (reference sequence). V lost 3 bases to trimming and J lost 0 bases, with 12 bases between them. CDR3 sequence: CASSQPRLSSYEQYF. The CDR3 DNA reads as TGTGCCAGCAGCCAGCCCAGGCTAAGCTCCTACGAGCAGTACTTC.